This entry lists 6 T cell receptor beta chains sequenced from one sample in a study of T-cell reconstitution after alpha-beta-depleted transplantation in children. Unique molecular identifiers were incorporated into the prepared TCRbeta library. One entry per CDR3 protein results from TCRdb running MiXCR on the PCR reads. The repertoire has about 500,000 distinct CDR3 sequences, over 25% of them found once; the top ten carry about 2.3%. Sequenced material: PBMCs from the stem cell graft donor, taken from the stem cell graft. Every receptor here comes from a human donor who donated a stem cell graft to a child with aplastic anemia.

This clonotype was seen ten or more times. The chain combines TRBV20-1 with TRBJ1-1; D unclear. The CDR3 is made up of 13 amino acids. The V gene lost 1 base and the J gene lost 1 base, with 7 bases spanning the gap. Per the germline V gene, CDR1 is DFQATT and CDR2 is SNEGSKA (reference sequence). DNA of the CDR3: TGCAGTGCTAGAGGTAGAGGGAACACTGAAGCTTTCTTT. It translates to CSARGRGNTEAFF.

The V gene is TRBV12-3 or TRBV12-4, the J gene TRBJ1-4, with D hard to call. The CDR3 has 13 amino acids. V dropped 6 bases and J dropped 8 bases, with 13 bases sitting between them. The CDR3 loop is CASRTLGSEKLFF. The DNA of the CDR3 is TGTGCCAGCAGGACCCTGGGTTCCGAAAAACTGTTTTTT.

The V gene is TRBV29-1, the J gene TRBJ2-7; tentative D call: TRBD2 (5 bases). Between the trimmed V and J ends, which lost 3 bases and 0 bases, there was a span of 9 bases. Per the germline V gene, CDR1 is SQVTM and CDR2 is ANQGSEA. The CDR3 extends over 13 amino acids. The CDR3 bases are TGCAGCGTTGAGACGGGAAACTCCTACGAGCAGTACTTC. It translates to CSVETGNSYEQYF.

The chain couples TRBV6-5 to TRBJ1-2; TRBD1 aligns across 9 bases. The CDR3 has 18 amino acids. Germline assignment: CDR1 MNHEY and CDR2 SVGAGI. Unmatched junction bases numbered 18, after V lost 5 bases and J lost 5 bases. DNA for the CDR3: TGTGCCAGCAGTCTACCGCGCCGGGACAGGGTACCCGGGTATGGCTACACCTTC. Translated: CASSLPRRDRVPGYGYTF.

The V and J genes are TRBV12-3 or TRBV12-4 and TRBJ2-1; 11 nucleotides match TRBD2. After removal of 7 bases from V and 7 bases from J, the junction contained 6 bases not matched to a gene. The CDR3 is 14 amino acids. The CDR3: CASTTSGSPNEQFF. The CDR3 DNA is TGTGCCAGCACCACTAGCGGGAGTCCGAATGAGCAGTTCTTC.

V is TRBV5-1 and J is TRBJ2-7; 7 nucleotides agree with TRBD2. The CDR3 has 15 residues. Germline CDR1 SGHRS, CDR2 YFSETQ. Unmatched junction bases numbered 10, after V lost 4 bases and J lost 3 bases. CDR3 bases: TGCGCCAGCAGCCCTGGGGGAGGGGCTTTCTACGAGCAGTACTTC. This translates into CASSPGGGAFYEQYF.